The 30 T cell receptor beta chains presented below share a single source sample, sequenced in a study of shared clonotypes between healthy human individuals (TCRdb year 2020). Library preparation was by the immunoSEQ multiplex PCR assay. Sourced from immuneACCESS, this table was stored by TCRdb with only in-frame sequences that have V and J called. A share of the clones is absent; for the studies checked, an unresolved V gene accounts for under half, and the remainder has no known explanation. Recorded for this sample are over 2 million clones; 90% to 95% of them occurred a single time. Of the sample, 0.13% falls within the top ten clones. Material: naive CD4+ T cells sorted from blood. The intended sense of this specimen's cell subset or site label: CD45RA+ positively selected. These receptor sequences come from a man younger than 30 in good health.

The chain employs TRBV18 and TRBJ1-2, with D perhaps matching TRBD1 (6 bases). Germline V gene lookup returns CDR1 KGHSH and CDR2 LQKENI. The CDR3 consists of 14 residues. Trimming removed 6 bases at V and 8 bases at J, with 19 bases between. Written as DNA, the CDR3 is TGTGCCAGCTCCGAGGGGGGCCTAACTAGCGGCTACACCTTC. This gives the protein CASSEGGLTSGYTF.

The J gene is TRBJ1-3, the V gene TRBV7-2, with TRBD1 matching over 7 bases. The germline CDR1 and CDR2 sequences are SGHTA and FQGNSA. J lost 2 bases, V lost 0 bases, and 4 bases had no gene match. This CDR3 spans 16 amino acids. This CDR3 is CASSLAPGTAGNTIYF. Here the CDR3 DNA reads TGTGCCAGCAGCTTAGCCCCCGGGACAGCTGGAAACACCATATATTTT.

CDR3 sequence reads: CASSPRDRRLTLVQETQYF. As DNA, the CDR3 is TGTGCCAGCAGCCCTCGGGACAGGCGCCTGACATTAGTACAAGAGACCCAGTACTTC. The chain carries TRBV9 and TRBJ2-5; TRBD1 matches 8 bases. J lost 2 bases, V lost 4 bases, and 19 bases had no gene match. The CDR3 spans 19 residues. CDR1 and CDR2 (germline): SGDLS, YYNGEE.

This clone turned up a few times. The chain carries TRBV4-1 and TRBJ1-2; no clear D gene. Trimming removed 1 base from V and 11 bases from J, with 11 bases in between. The germline gives CDR1 MGHRA, CDR2 YSYEKL. The CDR3 has 12 residues. For the CDR3, the DNA is TGCGCCAGCAGCCAAGTAACGGGGAAGTACACCTTC. Protein: CASSQVTGKYTF.

The chain combines TRBV6-5 with TRBJ1-2; 7 nucleotides match TRBD1. The CDR3 is 14 amino acids. Unmatched junction bases numbered 6, after V lost 6 bases and J lost 2 bases. Germline loops: CDR1 MNHEY, CDR2 SVGAGI. CDR3 sequence (DNA): TGTGCCAGCAGAAAGCAGGGGGAGAACTATGGCTACACCTTC. Residues: CASRKQGENYGYTF.

The chain employs TRBV10-3 and TRBJ1-1; D is unclear. V lost 7 bases, J lost 5 bases, and 8 bases lay in between. The CDR3 extends over 11 amino acids. Per germline, CDR1 ENHRY and CDR2 SYGVKD. The CDR3: CAIKQTTEAFF. The CDR3 DNA reads TGTGCCATCAAACAGACGACTGAAGCTTTCTTT.

The CDR3 loop is CASSSSGGGGDTQYF. CDR3 DNA sequence: TGTGCCAGCAGTTCCTCGGGCGGGGGAGGAGATACGCAGTATTTT. The chain joins TRBV28 to TRBJ2-3, with TRBD2 matching over 7 bases. J was trimmed by 5 bases and V by 4 bases; bases with no gene match: 9. The CDR3 is 15 amino acids. The germline CDR1 and CDR2 sequences are MDHEN and SYDVKM.

J is TRBJ2-3 and V is TRBV9; possibly TRBD1 for D (6 bases). There are 15 residues in the CDR3. V lost 0 bases to trimming and J lost 2 bases, with 10 bases between them. Germline CDR1 reads SGDLS; CDR2 reads YYNGEE. Written as DNA, the CDR3 is TGTGCCAGCAGCGTAGCGACAGGCTTCACAGATACGCAGTATTTT. This codes for CASSVATGFTDTQYF.

V is TRBV7-9 and J is TRBJ2-5; TRBD2 agrees at 10 bases. The J segment lost 0 bases and the V segment lost 5 bases, leaving 12 bases of the junction unmatched. The germline gives CDR1 SEHNR, CDR2 FQNEAQ (reference sequence). The CDR3 length is 18 residues. The CDR3 bases are TGTGCCAGCAGCCCGCCTAGCGGGAGTCGCTTAGACCAAGAGACCCAGTACTTC. The encoded protein is CASSPPSGSRLDQETQYF. Full variable domain (remainder filled in from reference TRBV7-9 and TRBJ2-5): DTGVSQNPRHKITKRGQNVTFRCDPISEHNRLYWYRQTLGQGPEFLTYFQNEAQLEKSRLLSDRFSAERPKGSFSTLEIQRTEQGDSAMYLCASSPPSGSRLDQETQYFGPGTRLLVL.

The V call is TRBV30, the J call TRBJ1-4; D may be TRBD1 (6 bases). The CDR3 length is 14 residues. Between the trimmed V and J ends, which lost 1 base and 7 bases, there was a span of 13 bases. CDR1 and CDR2 from the germline V gene are GTSNPN and SVGIG (reference sequence). This chain's CDR3 is CAWSGLGGGEKLFF. The CDR3 DNA sequence: TGTGCCTGGAGTGGCCTGGGGGGCGGTGAAAAACTGTTTTTT.

V gene TRBV5-1 combines with J gene TRBJ2-2, with 12 bases that match TRBD1. The J segment lost 6 bases and the V segment lost 4 bases, leaving 16 bases of the junction unmatched. The CDR3 runs 19 residues. Per the germline V gene, CDR1 is SGHRS and CDR2 is YFSETQ. The CDR3 DNA follows: TGCGCCAGCAGCCACCAAGGTCCGGGACAGGGGGCGATGGCCGGGGAGCTGTTTTTT. Translation: CASSHQGPGQGAMAGELFF.

This chain connects TRBV30 to TRBJ1-1; no clear D. Germline CDR1 is GTSNPN and CDR2 is SVGIG (reference sequence). The CDR3 is made up of 14 amino acids. Trimming took off 4 bases at V and 4 bases at J, with 16 bases between the two ends. The CDR3 coding sequence is TGTGCCTGGACTCTCCACCGACCGGGCACTGAAGCTTTCTTT. Amino acids: CAWTLHRPGTEAFF.

V gene TRBV10-3 combines with J gene TRBJ2-7; D is uncertain. The CDR3 spans 12 residues. The V end was cut by 10 bases, the J end by 6 bases, with 16 bases between. The V gene's germline CDR1 is ENHRY and CDR2 SYGVKD. CDR3 sequence (DNA): TGTGCCACCCTGTCGGGTTGGAGCGAGCAGTACTTC. Translated, it gives CATLSGWSEQYF.

This chain connects TRBV2 to TRBJ1-4; 7 nucleotides match TRBD1. V dropped 6 bases and J dropped 4; count of bases not matched to a gene: 8. Germline lookup yields CDR1 SNHLY and CDR2 FYNNEI. This CDR3 region has 15 residues. The CDR3 nucleotides read TGTGCCAGCAGAATCACACAGGGGTTTAATGAAAAACTGTTTTTT. Translated: CASRITQGFNEKLFF.

Turning to this clone: Distinct nucleotide sequences in the sample also encode this CDR3. This chain uses TRBV25-1 with TRBJ1-4, with a weak D call TRBD1 (5 bases). The CDR3 consists of 14 residues. Deletions cut 3 bases from V and 8 bases from J, with 13 bases between. The germline CDR1 and CDR2 sequences are MGHDK and SYGVNS. This chain's CDR3 is CASSEPGRGEKLFF. In DNA, the CDR3 is TGTGCCAGCAGTGAGCCAGGTCGGGGGGAAAAACTGTTTTTT.

The chain uses TRBV6-5 and TRBJ2-1; the match to TRBD2 covers 7 bases. The J segment lost 4 bases and the V segment lost 6 bases, leaving 9 bases of the junction unmatched. The germline CDR1 and CDR2 sequences are MNHEY and SVGAGI. The CDR3 spans 15 residues. Written as DNA, the CDR3 is TGTGCCAGCAGCCTCACTAGCGAAACGTACAATGAGCAGTTCTTC. Protein: CASSLTSETYNEQFF.

V gene TRBV30 combines with J gene TRBJ1-6, with TRBD1 as a possible D gene (5 bases). Trimming removed 2 bases from V and 0 bases from J, with 17 bases in between. CDR1 is GTSNPN, CDR2 SVGIG, per germline (reference sequence). The CDR3 is made up of 18 amino acids. The CDR3 loop is CAWSIRGGRLSYNSPLHF. For the CDR3, the DNA is TGTGCCTGGAGTATACGGGGGGGACGTCTCTCCTATAATTCACCCCTCCACTTT.

V usage is TRBV30 and J usage is TRBJ1-5; D might be TRBD1 (6 bases). The CDR3 totals 15 residues. Germline CDR1 is GTSNPN and CDR2 is SVGIG (reference sequence). V was pared by 2 bases and J by 2 bases, with 13 bases between. As DNA, the CDR3 is TGTGCCTGGAGTCCTCGAGGGGGAGGCAATCAGCCCCAGCATTTT. This codes for CAWSPRGGGNQPQHF.

This clone was found once. V usage is TRBV25-1 and J usage is TRBJ1-6; 8 bases are shared with TRBD1. Trimming cost V 1 base and J 8 bases; bases outside gene matches: 7. The germline V gene encodes CDR1 MGHDK and CDR2 SYGVNS. The CDR3 runs 16 residues. The CDR3: CASSESGRGRYSPLHF. The CDR3 DNA follows: TGTGCCAGCAGTGAATCCGGCAGGGGGCGCTATTCACCCCTCCACTTT.

This clone was seen once. The chain links TRBV27 to TRBJ2-7; 8 nucleotides align to TRBD2. Unmatched junction bases numbered 6, after V lost 6 bases and J lost 2 bases. This CDR3 comprises 14 residues. Germline V gene lookup returns CDR1 MNHEY and CDR2 SMNVEV (reference sequence). CDR3 in DNA: TGTGCCAGCAGCGCCCGGGGGGGCCCCTACGAGCAGTACTTC. Protein product: CASSARGGPYEQYF.

The V call is TRBV5-6, the J call TRBJ2-3, with a tentative D call TRBD1 (6 bases). The CDR3 runs to 16 residues. V lost 4 bases to trimming and J lost 3 bases, with 18 bases between them. The germline CDR1 and CDR2 sequences are SGHDT and YYEEEE. Written as DNA, the CDR3 is TGTGCCAGCAGCCCAATTACCACAGGGATTACAGATACGCAGTATTTT. This translates into CASSPITTGITDTQYF.

The rearrangement links TRBV14 to TRBJ2-5, with TRBD2 matching over 13 bases. Germline loops: CDR1 SGHDN, CDR2 FVKESK. The CDR3 is 19 amino acids. Losses at the gene ends were 5 bases for V and 2 bases for J; bases not matched to a gene: 14. The CDR3: CASSARLAGGLFGQETQYF. As DNA, the CDR3 is TGTGCCAGCAGCGCGCGACTAGCGGGAGGTTTATTCGGACAAGAGACCCAGTACTTC.

The genes are TRBV5-1 and TRBJ2-5, with D unclear. The CDR3 contains 13 residues. Trimming removed 0 bases from V and 5 bases from J, with 8 bases in between. Germline loops: CDR1 SGHRS, CDR2 YFSETQ. CDR3 nucleotide sequence: TGCGCCAGCAGCTTGGTAACAAGGGAGACCCAGTACTTC. Residues: CASSLVTRETQYF.

This chain uses TRBV4-1 with TRBJ1-1; 8 nucleotides line up with TRBD1. The germline CDR1 and CDR2 sequences are MGHRA and YSYEKL. This CDR3 comprises 14 residues. V shed 2 bases, J shed 7 bases, and the junction held 6 bases outside the gene matches. The CDR3 reads CASSQPGGSGEAFF. The DNA for the CDR3 is TGCGCCAGCAGCCAACCAGGGGGCTCGGGTGAAGCTTTCTTT.

This clone was observed once. The chain employs TRBV11-2 and TRBJ2-5, with TRBD2 identical over 13 bases. Per the germline V gene, CDR1 is SGHAT and CDR2 is FQNNGV. The CDR3 is made up of 18 amino acids. V lost 2 bases and J lost 5; bases outside the gene matches: 11. The DNA for the CDR3 is TGTGCCAGCAGCTTACAGGTCGGGACTAGCGGGACAACGGAGACCCAGTACTTC. Translation gives CASSLQVGTSGTTETQYF.

The CDR3 DNA is TGTGCCAGCAGTGTGACAGGGAGGCGCACCGGGGAGCTGTTTTTT. Protein sequence: CASSVTGRRTGELFF. The chain joins TRBV6-1 to TRBJ2-2, with D possibly matching TRBD1 (7 bases). The CDR3 has 15 residues. The germline gives CDR1 MNHNS, CDR2 SASEGT. V lost 4 bases and J lost 4, with 13 bases in between.

This clone was observed a handful of times. A much larger clone lies one base from this, so it may be a read error. J is TRBJ1-1 and V is TRBV11-2, with D hard to call. Trimming removed 2 bases from V and 1 base from J, with 5 bases in between. Germline V lookup: CDR1 SGHAT, CDR2 FQNNGV. This CDR3 has 13 amino acids. The CDR3 DNA reads as TGTGCCAGCAGCTTACGCCGGAACACTGAAGCTTTCTTT. As protein: CASSLRRNTEAFF.

The V call is TRBV5-6, the J call TRBJ2-7, with D perhaps given as TRBD1 or TRBD2 (6 bases each). Trimming took off 1 base at V and 11 bases at J, with 16 bases between the two ends. The CDR3 totals 13 residues. Looked up from germline, CDR1 is SGHDT and CDR2 is YYEEEE. The CDR3 protein is CASSLLWGAEEYF. In nucleotides, the CDR3 is TGTGCCAGCAGCTTGTTGTGGGGGGCAGAGGAGTACTTC. Drawing the rest from reference TRBV5-6 and TRBJ2-7, the complete variable domain is DAGVTQSPTHLIKTRGQQVTLRCSPKSGHDTVSWYQQALGQGPQFIFQYYEEEERQRGNFPDRFSGHQFPNYSSELNVNALLLGDSALYLCASSLLWGAEEYFGPGTRLTVT.

The chain joins TRBV5-1 to TRBJ2-1, with D maybe TRBD2 (7 bases). This CDR3 spans 15 amino acids. The V end lost 0 bases, the J end lost 7 bases, and 14 bases lay between the germline ends. CDR1 and CDR2 (germline): SGHRS, YFSETQ. The CDR3 reads CASSLAGGRVNEQFF. The CDR3 coding sequence is TGCGCCAGCAGCTTGGCCGGGGGGCGTGTAAATGAGCAGTTCTTC.

The chain links TRBV11-2 to TRBJ2-2, with 7 bases matching TRBD2. J was trimmed by 5 bases and V by 3 bases; bases with no gene match: 18. The CDR3 spans 19 residues. Germline V gene data show CDR1 as SGHAT and CDR2 as FQNNGV. This CDR3 reads CASSFGPNLAGDDTGELFF. The DNA for the CDR3 is TGTGCCAGCAGCTTCGGGCCAAATTTGGCGGGGGATGATACCGGGGAGCTGTTTTTT.